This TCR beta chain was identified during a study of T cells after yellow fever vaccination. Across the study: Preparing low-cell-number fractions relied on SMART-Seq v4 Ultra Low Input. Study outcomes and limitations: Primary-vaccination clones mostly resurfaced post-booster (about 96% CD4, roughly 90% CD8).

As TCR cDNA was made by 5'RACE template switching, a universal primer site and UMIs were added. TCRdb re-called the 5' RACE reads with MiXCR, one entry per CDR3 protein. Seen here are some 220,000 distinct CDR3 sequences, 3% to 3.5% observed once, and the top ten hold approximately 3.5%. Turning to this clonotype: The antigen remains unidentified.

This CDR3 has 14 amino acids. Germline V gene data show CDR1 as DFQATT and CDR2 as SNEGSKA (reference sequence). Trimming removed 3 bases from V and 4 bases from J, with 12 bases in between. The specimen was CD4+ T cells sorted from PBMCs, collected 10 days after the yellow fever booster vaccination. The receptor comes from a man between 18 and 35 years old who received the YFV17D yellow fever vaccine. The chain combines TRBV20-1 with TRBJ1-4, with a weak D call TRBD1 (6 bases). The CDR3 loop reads CSARRTALNEKLFF. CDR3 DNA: TGCAGTGCTAGGAGGACAGCCCTTAATGAAAAACTGTTTTTT.